This T cell receptor beta chain was profiled in a study of blood T cells in healthy people across ages. Comments on this clonotype: The antigen remains unidentified. A read error may produce the germline difference seen at one junction end.

There are 19 residues in the CDR3. Per germline, CDR1 DFQATT and CDR2 SNEGSKA (reference sequence). The second PCR ran roughly 7 to 12 cycles with a sample-barcoded 5' primer and J-beta primers. Each CDR3 protein gets one entry after TCRdb re-called the 5' RACE reads with MiXCR. The repertoire holds approximately 730,000 distinct CDR3 sequences, about 48% seen once, with under 50% in the top ten. It was around 10 milliliters of peripheral blood that were drawn from each donor. Notes on the study in general: Naive and antigen-experienced cells could not be conclusively compared, given unsorted PBMCs. Expanded clonotype shifts may have been confounded, as the donors had an unknown CMV status.

The TCR comes from a man older than 75 in good health. The chain uses TRBV20-1 and TRBJ2-3; TRBD2 aligns across 11 bases. Source material: blood. CDR3 nucleotide sequence: TGCAGTGCTAGAGGCGCGAGGAGAGGGACTAGCGGTGGACGAGATACGCGGTATTTT. It yields the protein CSARGARRGTSGGRDTRYF.